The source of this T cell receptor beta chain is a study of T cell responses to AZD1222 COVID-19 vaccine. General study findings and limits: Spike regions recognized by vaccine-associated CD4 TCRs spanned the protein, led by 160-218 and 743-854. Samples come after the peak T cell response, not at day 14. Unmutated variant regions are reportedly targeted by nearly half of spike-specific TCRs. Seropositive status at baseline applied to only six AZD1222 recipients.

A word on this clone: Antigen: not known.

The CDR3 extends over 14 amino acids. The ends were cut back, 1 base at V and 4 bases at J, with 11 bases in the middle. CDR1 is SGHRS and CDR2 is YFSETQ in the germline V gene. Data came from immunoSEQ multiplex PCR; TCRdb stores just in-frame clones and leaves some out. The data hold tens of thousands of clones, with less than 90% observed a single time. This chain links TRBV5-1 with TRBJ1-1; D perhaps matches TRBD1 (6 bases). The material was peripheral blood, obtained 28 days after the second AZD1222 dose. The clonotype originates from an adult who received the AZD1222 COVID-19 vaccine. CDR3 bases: TGCGCCAGCAGCTTGACAACAGGGTCCACTGAAGCTTTCTTT. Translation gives CASSLTTGSTEAFF.